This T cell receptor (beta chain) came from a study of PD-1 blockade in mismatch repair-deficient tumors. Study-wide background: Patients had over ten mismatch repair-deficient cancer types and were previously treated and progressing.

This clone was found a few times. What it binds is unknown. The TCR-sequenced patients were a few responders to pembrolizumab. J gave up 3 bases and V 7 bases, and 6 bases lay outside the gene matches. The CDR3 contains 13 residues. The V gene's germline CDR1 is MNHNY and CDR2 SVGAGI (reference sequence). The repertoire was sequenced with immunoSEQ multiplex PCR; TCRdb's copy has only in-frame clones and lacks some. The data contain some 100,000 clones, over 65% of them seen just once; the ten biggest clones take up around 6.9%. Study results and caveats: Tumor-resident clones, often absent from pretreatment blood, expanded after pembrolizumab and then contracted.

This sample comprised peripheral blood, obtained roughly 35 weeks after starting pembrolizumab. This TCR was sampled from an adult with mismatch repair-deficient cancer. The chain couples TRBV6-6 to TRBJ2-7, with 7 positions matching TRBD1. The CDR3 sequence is CASTKGANYEQYF. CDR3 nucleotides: TGTGCCAGCACCAAGGGGGCCAACTACGAGCAGTACTTC.